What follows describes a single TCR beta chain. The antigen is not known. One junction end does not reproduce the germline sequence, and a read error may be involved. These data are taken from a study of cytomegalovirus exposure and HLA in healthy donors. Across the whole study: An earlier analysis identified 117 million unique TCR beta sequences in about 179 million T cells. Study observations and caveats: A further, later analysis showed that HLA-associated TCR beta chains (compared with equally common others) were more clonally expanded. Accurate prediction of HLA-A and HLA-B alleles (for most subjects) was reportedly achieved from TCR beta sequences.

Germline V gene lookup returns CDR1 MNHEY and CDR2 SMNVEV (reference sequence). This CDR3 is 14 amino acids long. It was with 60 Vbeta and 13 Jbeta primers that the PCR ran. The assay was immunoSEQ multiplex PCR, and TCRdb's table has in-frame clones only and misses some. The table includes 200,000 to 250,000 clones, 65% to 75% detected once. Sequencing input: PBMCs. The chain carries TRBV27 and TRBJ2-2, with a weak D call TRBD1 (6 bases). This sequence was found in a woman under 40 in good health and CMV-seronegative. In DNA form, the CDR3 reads TGTGCCAGCACTTTAACAGGGTACACCGGGGAGCTGTTTTTT. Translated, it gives CASTLTGYTGELFF.